A selection of T cell receptor beta chains follows, all from one sample in a study of breast tumors, draining lymph nodes, adjacent tissues. One entry per CDR3 protein, called by TCRdb with MiXCR from the multiplex PCR reads. In the table there are about 19,000 distinct CDR3 sequences, roughly two fifths of which are singletons. The sequenced sample was breast tumor tissue. The receptors were gathered from a female donor with breast cancer. Some clones in this sample may be carry-over from other donors' samples. CDR3s include the opening cysteine and the closing phenylalanine or tryptophan. A D gene is named only where the DNA matches it firmly. Not all rows give a size; the values are once, few, many and, for expanded clones, a class.

CDR3nt: TGTGCCAGTAGTATAGACATCTACAATGAGCAGTTCTTC; CDR3aa: CASSIDIYNEQFF; abundance: many; v_gene: TRBV19; d_gene: -; j_gene: TRBJ2-1
CDR3nt: TGCAGTGCTCGGACTAGCGGGACCCCGACCACCGGGGAGCTGTTTTTT; CDR3aa: CSARTSGTPTTGELFF; abundance: -; v_gene: TRBV20-1; d_gene: TRBD2; j_gene: TRBJ2-2
CDR3nt: TGTGCCAGCAGCTTCCGGACAGGCCTCAGGGGAAACACCATATATTTT; CDR3aa: CASSFRTGLRGNTIYF; abundance: -; v_gene: TRBV5-4; d_gene: TRBD1; j_gene: TRBJ1-3
CDR3nt: TGTGCCAGCAGTTTAAGCGGGGGGAACCTTCCTAACTATGGCTACACCTTC; CDR3aa: CASSLSGGNLPNYGYTF; abundance: -; v_gene: TRBV12-3/TRBV12-4; d_gene: -; j_gene: TRBJ1-2
CDR3nt: TGCAGCACCGGGACAGGGGACCTCAGCTCCTACGAGCAGTACTTC; CDR3aa: CSTGTGDLSSYEQYF; abundance: -; v_gene: TRBV29-1; d_gene: TRBD1; j_gene: TRBJ2-7
CDR3nt: TGTGCCAGCAGTCACTCCGGGAGAGACAATGAGCAGTTCTTC; CDR3aa: CASSHSGRDNEQFF; abundance: -; v_gene: TRBV6-5; d_gene: -; j_gene: TRBJ2-1
CDR3nt: TGTGCCGTTAGGGGACTAGCGGATGGGGACAATGAGCAGTTCTTC; CDR3aa: CAVRGLADGDNEQFF; abundance: -; v_gene: TRBV10-3; d_gene: TRBD2; j_gene: TRBJ2-1
CDR3nt: TGCAGTGCTAGTTACTCCTACAATGAGCAGTTCTTC; CDR3aa: CSASYSYNEQFF; abundance: -; v_gene: TRBV20-1; d_gene: -; j_gene: TRBJ2-1
CDR3nt: TGTGCCAGCGGGCTCGGACAGGGGGGTAATTCACCCCTCCACTTT; CDR3aa: CASGLGQGGNSPLHF; abundance: medium-sized; v_gene: TRBV2; d_gene: TRBD1; j_gene: TRBJ1-6
CDR3nt: TGTGCCAGTAGTATAGGCCCCGGGGTTAGCAATCAGCCCCAGCATTTT; CDR3aa: CASSIGPGVSNQPQHF; abundance: many; v_gene: TRBV19; d_gene: -; j_gene: TRBJ1-5
CDR3nt: TGTGCCAGCAGTTTAACAGGGGAGGGAAATTCACCTCGCCACTTT; CDR3aa: CASSLTGEGNSPRHF; abundance: -; v_gene: TRBV6-6; d_gene: TRBD1; j_gene: TRBJ1-6
CDR3nt: TGTGCCAGCAGTCCGACAGGGGATGGGTACTACGAGCAGTACTTC; CDR3aa: CASSPTGDGYYEQYF; abundance: many; v_gene: TRBV6-1; d_gene: TRBD1; j_gene: TRBJ2-7
CDR3nt: TGCAGTACAGGGGGCGGTAACTATGGCTACACCTTC; CDR3aa: CSTGGGNYGYTF; abundance: few; v_gene: TRBV29-1; d_gene: TRBD1; j_gene: TRBJ1-2
CDR3nt: TGTGCCAGCAGCCCACGGGATGCGGGTAGTCATTCACCCCTCCACTTT; CDR3aa: CASSPRDAGSHSPLHF; abundance: once; v_gene: TRBV9; d_gene: -; j_gene: TRBJ1-6
CDR3nt: TGTGCCAGCAAGGACAGGGAAGATACGCAGTATTTT; CDR3aa: CASKDREDTQYF; abundance: -; v_gene: TRBV2; d_gene: TRBD1; j_gene: TRBJ2-3
CDR3nt: TGTGCCAGCAGCGTAGTTTCCGGGACCCCCAATGAGCAGTTCTTC; CDR3aa: CASSVVSGTPNEQFF; abundance: -; v_gene: TRBV9; d_gene: -; j_gene: TRBJ2-1
CDR3nt: TGTGCCAGCAGTTACCGGGACAGCCTCAATGAGCAGTTCTTC; CDR3aa: CASSYRDSLNEQFF; abundance: -; v_gene: TRBV6-5; d_gene: TRBD1; j_gene: TRBJ2-1
CDR3nt: TGTGCCAGCAGCCGTACTAGTTCGGATACGCAGTATTTT; CDR3aa: CASSRTSSDTQYF; abundance: many; v_gene: TRBV5-5; d_gene: -; j_gene: TRBJ2-3
CDR3nt: TGCAGTGCTTGGGGGACTAGCGGACCCCGGGAGCAGTACTTC; CDR3aa: CSAWGTSGPREQYF; abundance: medium-sized; v_gene: TRBV20-1; d_gene: TRBD2; j_gene: TRBJ2-7
CDR3nt: TGTGCCAGCAGCAAGACATCCTCTGGAAACACCATATATTTT; CDR3aa: CASSKTSSGNTIYF; abundance: -; v_gene: TRBV9; d_gene: -; j_gene: TRBJ1-3
CDR3nt: TGTGCCACCAGCAGGAGGGACCCAACGGGCAGGGAGCAGTACTTC; CDR3aa: CATSRRDPTGREQYF; abundance: once; v_gene: TRBV15; d_gene: -; j_gene: TRBJ2-7
CDR3nt: TGTGCCAGCAGTGAAGCGGACACCATTTCGACGCCCCAGCATTTT; CDR3aa: CASSEADTISTPQHF; abundance: many; v_gene: TRBV6-1; d_gene: -; j_gene: TRBJ1-5
CDR3nt: TGTGCCAGCAGTTTATCAGGGCATGGAAACACCATATATTTT; CDR3aa: CASSLSGHGNTIYF; abundance: many; v_gene: TRBV27; d_gene: -; j_gene: TRBJ1-3
CDR3nt: TGTGCCAGCAGCTTCAGGGATTCGAACACTGAAGCTTTCTTT; CDR3aa: CASSFRDSNTEAFF; abundance: many; v_gene: TRBV7-9; d_gene: -; j_gene: TRBJ1-1
CDR3nt: TGTGCCAGCAGCGTAGCGGGAGGGGGGGCCGGTGAGCAGTTCTTC; CDR3aa: CASSVAGGGAGEQFF; abundance: many; v_gene: TRBV6-6; d_gene: TRBD2; j_gene: TRBJ2-1
CDR3nt: TGCGCCAGCAGCTTGGGACACCGGGACTCCTCCTACGAGCAGTACTTC; CDR3aa: CASSLGHRDSSYEQYF; abundance: medium-sized; v_gene: TRBV5-1; d_gene: -; j_gene: TRBJ2-7
CDR3nt: TGCAGTGCTCCTCGGCGCACTGAAGCTTTCTTT; CDR3aa: CSAPRRTEAFF; abundance: many; v_gene: TRBV20-1; d_gene: -; j_gene: TRBJ1-1
CDR3nt: TGTGCCTGGAGTGTAGGGTCGGGAGCAGGAGAAGAGCAGTACTTC; CDR3aa: CAWSVGSGAGEEQYF; abundance: many; v_gene: TRBV30; d_gene: -; j_gene: TRBJ2-7
CDR3nt: TGTGCCAGCAGCGGGAAATTCGAGCAGTACTTC; CDR3aa: CASSGKFEQYF; abundance: -; v_gene: TRBV2; d_gene: -; j_gene: TRBJ2-7
CDR3nt: TGTGCCAGCAGTCCCGCCAGTTCCCACGAACAGTACTTC; CDR3aa: CASSPASSHEQYF; abundance: -; v_gene: TRBV27; d_gene: -; j_gene: TRBJ2-7
CDR3nt: TGTGCCAGCAGCCAAGACCATGGGAGGGCAGATACGCAGTATTTT; CDR3aa: CASSQDHGRADTQYF; abundance: once; v_gene: TRBV3-1; d_gene: TRBD2; j_gene: TRBJ2-3
CDR3nt: TGTGCCAGCAGTTTAAGTCCCCGATACGAGCAGTACTTC; CDR3aa: CASSLSPRYEQYF; abundance: many; v_gene: TRBV28; d_gene: -; j_gene: TRBJ2-7
CDR3nt: TGTGCCAGCAGTTCTGGAGGCGAGCAGTACTTC; CDR3aa: CASSSGGEQYF; abundance: medium-sized; v_gene: TRBV12-3/TRBV12-4; d_gene: -; j_gene: TRBJ2-7
CDR3nt: TGTGCCACCTCGAGGGAGGGACTAGTAAGGTACTTC; CDR3aa: CATSREGLVRYF; abundance: many; v_gene: TRBV6-2/TRBV6-3; d_gene: TRBD2; j_gene: TRBJ2-4
CDR3nt: TGTGCCAGCAGCTTACAGGGGGCTGGGGCCAACGCCCTGACTTTC; CDR3aa: CASSLQGAGANALTF; abundance: -; v_gene: TRBV7-9; d_gene: TRBD1; j_gene: TRBJ2-6
CDR3nt: TGTGCCAGCAGTCACTCCGACAGCCCTAATGAAAAACTGTTTTTT; CDR3aa: CASSHSDSPNEKLFF; abundance: many; v_gene: TRBV6-5; d_gene: -; j_gene: TRBJ1-4
CDR3nt: TGTGCCAGCAGTTCGCGTCTTGGAGGGGAGCTGTTTTTT; CDR3aa: CASSSRLGGELFF; abundance: medium-sized; v_gene: TRBV12-3/TRBV12-4; d_gene: -; j_gene: TRBJ2-2
CDR3nt: TGTGCCAGCAGTACCTGGACTAGCGGGAAGAAGAATGAGCAGTTCTTC; CDR3aa: CASSTWTSGKKNEQFF; abundance: many; v_gene: TRBV6-5; d_gene: TRBD2; j_gene: TRBJ2-1
CDR3nt: TGCAGTGCTAGGGGGACTAGCGGGAGTTATGAGGTCTTC; CDR3aa: CSARGTSGSYEVF; abundance: -; v_gene: TRBV20-1; d_gene: TRBD2; j_gene: TRBJ2-1
CDR3nt: TGCAGCGTGGGGACAGGAACACACAAAAACATTCAGTACTTC; CDR3aa: CSVGTGTHKNIQYF; abundance: many; v_gene: TRBV29-1; d_gene: TRBD1; j_gene: TRBJ2-4
CDR3nt: TGTGCCAGCAGCTTCGCGGACACTAGCGGGTTACACTTC; CDR3aa: CASSFADTSGLHF; abundance: many; v_gene: TRBV5-8; d_gene: TRBD2; j_gene: TRBJ2-7
CDR3nt: TGTGCCAGCAGTCCATCCCGGGGTGCAGGGAAGGCTGGCTACACCTTC; CDR3aa: CASSPSRGAGKAGYTF; abundance: -; v_gene: TRBV6-2/TRBV6-3; d_gene: -; j_gene: TRBJ1-2
CDR3nt: TGCAGTGCTCCACTAAGCGGGAGGGCCTATGAGCAGTTCTTC; CDR3aa: CSAPLSGRAYEQFF; abundance: -; v_gene: TRBV20-1; d_gene: TRBD2; j_gene: TRBJ2-1
CDR3nt: TGTGCCAGCAGCCCCGCGGGGGTCTCCTACAATGAGCAGTTCTTC; CDR3aa: CASSPAGVSYNEQFF; abundance: -; v_gene: TRBV7-2; d_gene: TRBD2; j_gene: TRBJ2-1
CDR3nt: TGTGCCAGCAGCCGATCAAACCCACTAGCGGGAGAGACCCAGTACTTC; CDR3aa: CASSRSNPLAGETQYF; abundance: many; v_gene: TRBV4-2; d_gene: TRBD2; j_gene: TRBJ2-5
CDR3nt: TGTGCCAGCAGAGAACAGGGGACCAGCAATGAGCAGTTCTTC; CDR3aa: CASREQGTSNEQFF; abundance: many; v_gene: TRBV5-6; d_gene: TRBD1; j_gene: TRBJ2-1
CDR3nt: TGTGCCTGGAGTCCCCACAGCGATGGCTACACCTTC; CDR3aa: CAWSPHSDGYTF; abundance: -; v_gene: TRBV30; d_gene: -; j_gene: TRBJ1-2
CDR3nt: TGTGCCAGCAGTTTACCGGGGGTAAGCGAGCAGTACTTC; CDR3aa: CASSLPGVSEQYF; abundance: -; v_gene: TRBV28; d_gene: -; j_gene: TRBJ2-7
CDR3nt: TGTGCCAGCAGTGAAGGGACGAGCTCCTACAATGAGCAGTTCTTC; CDR3aa: CASSEGTSSYNEQFF; abundance: -; v_gene: TRBV11-2; d_gene: -; j_gene: TRBJ2-1
CDR3nt: TGTGCCAGCAGTTTATCGACAGGAGGGAATGAGCAGTTCTTC; CDR3aa: CASSLSTGGNEQFF; abundance: many; v_gene: TRBV27; d_gene: -; j_gene: TRBJ2-1
CDR3nt: TGTGCCAGCAGCTTAGCCCTCAGGACAGTTTCTAGCACAGATACGCAGTATTTT; CDR3aa: CASSLALRTVSSTDTQYF; abundance: many; v_gene: TRBV7-9; d_gene: -; j_gene: TRBJ2-3
CDR3nt: TGTGCCAGCTCACCAGCCTACGAGCAGTACTTC; CDR3aa: CASSPAYEQYF; abundance: many; v_gene: TRBV18; d_gene: -; j_gene: TRBJ2-7
CDR3nt: TGCGCCAGCAGCCAAGTCTCACAGGCGCTCCTCAATGAGCAGTTCTTC; CDR3aa: CASSQVSQALLNEQFF; abundance: many; v_gene: TRBV4-3; d_gene: -; j_gene: TRBJ2-1